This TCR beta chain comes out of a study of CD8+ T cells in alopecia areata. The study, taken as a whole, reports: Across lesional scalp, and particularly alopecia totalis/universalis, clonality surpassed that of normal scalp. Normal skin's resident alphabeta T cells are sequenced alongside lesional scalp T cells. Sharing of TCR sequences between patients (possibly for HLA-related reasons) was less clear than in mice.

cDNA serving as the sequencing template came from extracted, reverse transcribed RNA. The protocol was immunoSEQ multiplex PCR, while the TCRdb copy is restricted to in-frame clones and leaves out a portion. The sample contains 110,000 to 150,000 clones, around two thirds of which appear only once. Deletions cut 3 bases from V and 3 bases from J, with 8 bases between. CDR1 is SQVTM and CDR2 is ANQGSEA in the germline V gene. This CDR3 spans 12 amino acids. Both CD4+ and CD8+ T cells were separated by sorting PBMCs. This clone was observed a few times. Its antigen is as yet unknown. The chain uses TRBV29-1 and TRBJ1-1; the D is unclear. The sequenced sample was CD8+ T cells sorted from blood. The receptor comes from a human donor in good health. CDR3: CSVDLAYTEAFF. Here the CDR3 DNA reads TGCAGCGTTGATCTGGCTTACACTGAAGCTTTCTTT.